The next 14 T cell receptor beta chains were all read from a single sample in a study of T-cell reconstitution after alpha-beta-depleted transplantation in children. Unique molecular identifiers were used to barcode this TCRbeta library. TCRdb used MiXCR to reprocess the PCR reads, holding one entry per CDR3 protein. Here the sample spans 480,000 or so distinct CDR3 sequences, about 10% being singletons. The specimen comprised PBMCs, sampled before TCRalphabeta/CD19-depleted stem cell transplant. The receptors come from a child aged 2-15 years with inherited bone marrow failure, due to receive a stem cell transplant.

This clonotype has at least ten counts. CDR3 DNA sequence: TGCAGCGTGGGACGGAAGAACACCGGGGAGCTGTTTTTT. This sequence encodes CSVGRKNTGELFF. This chain joins TRBV29-1 and TRBJ2-2; D assignment may be TRBD1 or TRBD2 (5 bases each). The CDR3 sequence is 13 residues long. The germline V gene encodes CDR1 SQVTM and CDR2 ANQGSEA. The V gene lost 6 bases and the J gene lost 1 base, with 9 bases spanning the gap.

This clonotype came up many times. This chain uses TRBV29-1 with TRBJ2-1; 8 bases line up with TRBD2. Germline CDR1 is SQVTM and CDR2 is ANQGSEA. V gave up 7 bases and J gave up 7 bases; unmatched junction bases: 15. The CDR3 contains 15 residues. CDR3: CSGGEAGVGGNEQFF. In DNA form, the CDR3 reads TGCAGCGGCGGCGAAGCGGGAGTGGGGGGGAATGAGCAGTTCTTC.

In this sample, this clonotype turned up many times. The J gene is TRBJ2-5, the V gene TRBV10-3; 8 bases line up with TRBD2. This CDR3 comprises 18 residues. Per the germline V gene, CDR1 is ENHRY and CDR2 is SYGVKD. Trimming at V came to 0 bases and at J to 3 bases, leaving 12 bases not matched to a gene. Here the CDR3 DNA reads TGTGCCATCAGTGAGTCGTTGAGCGGGAGAGGTTTGGAAGAGACCCAGTACTTC. It encodes CAISESLSGRGLEETQYF.

This clonotype was seen more than once but under ten times. The J gene is TRBJ1-6, the V gene TRBV19; D is ambiguous. Germline loops: CDR1 LNHDA, CDR2 SQIVND (reference sequence). CDR3 length equals 14 residues. V lost 5 bases to trimming and J lost 7 bases, with 12 bases between them. CDR3 bases: TGTGCCAGTAGTTATCAAGCCGCCAATTCACCCCTCCACTTT. It specifies CASSYQAANSPLHF. Full variable domain (missing parts from reference TRBV19 and TRBJ1-6): DGGITQSPKYLFRKEGQNVTLSCEQNLNHDAMYWYRQDPGQGLRLIYYSQIVNDFQKGDIAEGYSVSREKKESFPLTVTSAQKNPTAFYLCASSYQAANSPLHFGNGTRLTVT.

This clonotype has just a few counts. This chain connects TRBV20-1 to TRBJ2-1; TRBD2 matches at 8 bases. CDR3 length equals 14 residues. CDR1 and CDR2 (germline): DFQATT, SNEGSKA (reference sequence). Trimming at V came to 4 bases and at J to 3 bases, leaving 5 bases not matched to a gene. The CDR3 coding sequence is TGCAGTGCTAACGAGGGACTAGACTACAATGAGCAGTTCTTC. Translation: CSANEGLDYNEQFF.

Worth noting for this clonotype: A read error may be the cause here, since a much bigger clone is one base away. The CDR3 end shows no conserved phenylalanine or tryptophan, and so a read error is likely. The rearrangement uses TRBV15 and TRBJ2-7; the D is unclear. The CDR3 runs to 13 residues. V lost 6 bases and J 6 bases, leaving 15 bases between the germline ends. CDR1 LNHNV and CDR2 YYDKDF come from the germline V gene (reference sequence). The CDR3 reads CATRASLMREQYC. CDR3 nucleotides: TGTGCCACCAGAGCCTCACTAATGCGCGAGCAGTACTGC.

This clonotype was picked up many times. The chain uses TRBV20-1 and TRBJ2-7; 9 bases fit TRBD2. With 5 bases clipped from V and 4 bases from J, the junction kept 12 bases outside the gene matches. The germline CDR1 and CDR2 sequences are DFQATT and SNEGSKA (reference sequence). The CDR3 has 15 amino acids. CDR3 loop: CSAFQAVAGVYEQYF. As DNA, the CDR3 is TGCAGTGCTTTCCAAGCCGTAGCGGGAGTGTACGAGCAGTACTTC.

CDR3 amino acids: CASGPGLPGPHF. In DNA form, the CDR3 reads TGTGCTAGTGGCCCCGGACTTCCAGGGCCGCATTTT. The chain employs TRBV12-5 and TRBJ1-5, with a possible D match to TRBD1 (5 bases). CDR3 length equals 12 residues. The ends were cut back, 6 bases at V and 15 bases at J, with 18 bases in the middle. Germline CDR1 and CDR2: LGHNT and FRNRAP.

As for this clonotype: A much larger clone sits a single nucleotide away, making a read error possible. This sequence joins TRBV4-1 and TRBJ1-5; D gene ambiguous. Germline V gene data show CDR1 as MGHRA and CDR2 as YSYEKL. The germline V and J ends were trimmed by 2 bases and 3 bases, with 14 bases remaining between them. This CDR3 spans 16 amino acids. CDR3 DNA: TGCGCCAGCAGCCAACGGCAGGCACTAGCCAATCAGCCCCAGCATTTT. Its translation is CASSQRQALANQPQHF.

V and J are TRBV20-1 and TRBJ1-1; 10 bases map to TRBD1. The CDR3 spans 13 residues. Trimming removed 5 bases from V and 4 bases from J; junction bases left unmatched: 4. Per the germline V gene, CDR1 is DFQATT and CDR2 is SNEGSKA (reference sequence). The CDR3 here is CSAGRDRGTEAFF. Written as DNA, the CDR3 is TGCAGTGCTGGGAGGGACAGGGGCACTGAAGCTTTCTTT.

This clonotype was counted at least ten times. The chain employs TRBV7-2 and TRBJ2-3, with 9 bases that match TRBD1. Germline V CDR1 and CDR2: SGHTA, FQGNSA. V was clipped by 0 bases and J by 6 bases; unmatched bases: 4. The CDR3 is made up of 15 amino acids. The CDR3 DNA reads TGTGCCAGCAGCTTAGCGTGGGGGACAGGGGATACGCAGTATTTT. Protein: CASSLAWGTGDTQYF.

Points on this clonotype: It may be a read error: a sequence one base away is much more abundant. The V and J genes are TRBV28 and TRBJ2-1, with D possibly being TRBD2 (5 bases). Gene TRBJ2-7 matches the end of the DNA better, so the J call may be wrong. The germline CDR1 and CDR2 sequences are MDHEN and SYDVKM. The CDR3 extends over 12 amino acids. The CDR3 DNA sequence: TGTGCCAGCAGTTCAGTGGAGGTTGAGCAGTACTTC. This encodes CASSSVEVEQYF.

The chain recombines TRBV5-6 with TRBJ2-3; D not certain. The CDR3 spans 15 residues. Germline V gene sequence: CDR1 SGHDT, CDR2 YYEEEE. Trimming shortened V by 1 base and J by 2 bases, and 11 bases separated the two germline ends. CDR3 in DNA: TGTGCCAGCAGCTTGTTTGGAGTCTACACAGATACGCAGTATTTT. Translating it yields CASSLFGVYTDTQYF.

The sample holds many counts of this clonotype. The genes are TRBV30 and TRBJ2-5, with D uncertain. This CDR3 region has 11 residues. V was cut by 2 bases and J by 5 bases, with 6 bases left in between. CDR1 and CDR2 from the germline V gene are GTSNPN and SVGIG (reference sequence). The CDR3 bases are TGTGCCTGGAGTTTATTGGAGACCCAGTACTTC. Amino acid sequence: CAWSLLETQYF.